This T cell receptor (beta chain) appears in the sequencing data of a study of blood T cells in healthy people across ages. V was clipped by 2 bases and J by 8 bases, with 12 bases between them. CDR3 size: 13 residues. Through a sample-barcoded 5' primer and a J-beta primer mix, a second PCR was run for 7 to 11 cycles. TCRdb redid the calling of the 5' RACE reads with MiXCR, one entry per CDR3 protein. The sample holds around 900,000 distinct CDR3 sequences, about 53% seen once. Sequenced sample: blood. The rearrangement joins TRBV12-3 or TRBV12-4 to TRBJ1-2, with a possible D match to TRBD1 (6 bases). The sequence derives from a woman aged 55 to 70 in good health. The CDR3 region has the DNA TGTGCCAGCAGTTTAATGGGGGCTAAAGGCTACACCTTC. Amino acids: CASSLMGAKGYTF.